The T cell receptor (beta chain) under discussion was sequenced for a study of cytomegalovirus exposure and HLA in healthy donors. Study-wide results and limits: Later analysis showed TCR association rates varying by HLA locus, highest for DRB1 and lowest for HLA-C. CMV antigen specificity was confirmed in vitro for a few CMV-associated chains.

It was with 60 Vbeta and 13 Jbeta primers that the PCR ran. Sequencing used immunoSEQ multiplex PCR; TCRdb keeps in-frame clones, though not all of them. The sample records tens of thousands of clones, roughly four fifths being singletons. Germline CDR1 LNHDA, CDR2 SQIVND (reference sequence). V lost 6 bases to trimming and J lost 4 bases, with 13 bases between them. The CDR3 contains 14 residues. Details on this clone: Antigen: not known.

The origin of this receptor is a man in his fifties in good health and CMV-seronegative. Sequenced material: PBMCs. The chain couples TRBV19 to TRBJ1-5, with D tentatively TRBD1 (5 bases). CDR3 coding DNA: TGTGCCAGTAGAGTGACAGCGTCAAATCAGCCCCAGCATTTT. Its translation: CASRVTASNQPQHF.